A selection of T cell receptor beta chains follows, all from one sample in a study of tumor and adjacent non-tumor tissue in lung cancer. MiXCR, run by TCRdb on the multiplex PCR reads, gives a single entry per CDR3 protein. Of 90,000 to 100,000 distinct CDR3 sequences detected, 80% appear once; the ten largest clones hold around 30%. The sample was distant non-tumor lung tissue. These receptors were obtained from a man aged 60-69 years with small cell lung cancer. Both conserved end residues are trimmed from each CDR3. The order of the fields is CDR3 protein, J gene, V gene.

SARDTPYKQY,TRBJ2-7,TRBV29-1
TYAVTDLMYNEQL,TRBJ2-1,TRBV29-1
ANTTKNSATNEKLF,TRBJ1-4,TRBV6-5
DSSRGLAEETQY,TRBJ2-5,TRBV11-3
ASRLARQGAGPQY,TRBJ2-5,TRBV11-2
AWAPGTDTQY,TRBJ2-3,TRBV30
ASSLDYGGEQY,TRBJ2-7,TRBV11-2
ASSQESPDSSSYKRY,TRBJ2-7,TRBV4-2
SARPAGESETQY,TRBJ2-5,TRBV20-1
ASSHLAGRARGDNGQF,TRBJ2-1,TRBV12-3/TRBV12-4
ASISESGTSGSGNEQF,TRBJ2-1,TRBV11-1
SVRGTTGGDYNEQF,TRBJ2-1,TRBV20-1
ASSLEISFEQY,TRBJ2-7,TRBV11-3
TIGAAVDTDTQY,TRBJ2-3,TRBV10-3
ASCASSGRFYNEQF,TRBJ2-1,TRBV6-6
ASSLRDRSGRELF,TRBJ2-2,TRBV5-4
ASSLEEFATGGYMAEQF,TRBJ2-1,TRBV11-2
ASNFFPTGNIGELF,TRBJ2-2,TRBV5-1
TSSYSNSKTEAF,TRBJ1-1,TRBV6-5
SVGHSGLSGEQY,TRBJ2-7,TRBV29-1